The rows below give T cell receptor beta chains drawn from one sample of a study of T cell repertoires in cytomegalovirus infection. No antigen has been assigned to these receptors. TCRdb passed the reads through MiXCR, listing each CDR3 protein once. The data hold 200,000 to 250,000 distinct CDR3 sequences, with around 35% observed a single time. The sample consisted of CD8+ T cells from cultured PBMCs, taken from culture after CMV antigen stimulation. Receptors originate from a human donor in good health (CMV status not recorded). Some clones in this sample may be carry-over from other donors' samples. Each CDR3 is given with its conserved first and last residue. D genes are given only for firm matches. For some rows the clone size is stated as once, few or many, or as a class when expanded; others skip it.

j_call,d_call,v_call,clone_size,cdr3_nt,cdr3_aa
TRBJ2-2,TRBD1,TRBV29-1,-,TGCAGCGTTGCGGATGGACAGGGGAAGAACACCGGGGAGCTGTTTTTT,CSVADGQGKNTGELFF
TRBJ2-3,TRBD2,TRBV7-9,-,TGTGCCAGCACCTCTTTCGTCGGGAGGAGCACAGATACGCAGTATTTT,CASTSFVGRSTDTQYF
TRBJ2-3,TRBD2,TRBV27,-,TGTGCCAGCAGGACTCCACTAGCGGATTCTAGCACAGATACGCAGTATTTT,CASRTPLADSSTDTQYF
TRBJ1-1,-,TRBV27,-,TGTGCCAGCAAGGGTTATAGAACTGAAGCTTTCTTT,CASKGYRTEAFF
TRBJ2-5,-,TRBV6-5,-,TGTGCCAGCAGTTACTCAGGTCCAGCGGAGAGAGGGGAGACCCAGTACTTC,CASSYSGPAERGETQYF
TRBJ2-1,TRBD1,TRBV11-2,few,TGTGCCAGCAGCTCCACAGGGGGCGATGAGCAGTTCTTC,CASSSTGGDEQFF
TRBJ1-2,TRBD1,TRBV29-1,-,TGCAGCGCCTACGGTCCGGAGGGGGCTGCCTATGGCTACACCTTC,CSAYGPEGAAYGYTF
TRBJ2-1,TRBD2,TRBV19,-,TGTGCCAGTAGTATAGATCTGGCTAGCGGGGACTACAATGAGCAGTTCTTC,CASSIDLASGDYNEQFF
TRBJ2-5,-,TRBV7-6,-,TGTGCCAGCAGCTTAGGCGAGGGGGGCCAAGAGACCCAGTACTTC,CASSLGEGGQETQYF
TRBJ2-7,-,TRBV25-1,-,TGTGCCAGCAGCGATCCCCGGGACTTAAGCTACGAGCAGTACTTC,CASSDPRDLSYEQYF
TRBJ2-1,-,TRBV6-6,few,TGTGCCAGCAGTTACAAAGGAGGGAGGGGGGGTGAGCAGTTCTTC,CASSYKGGRGGEQFF
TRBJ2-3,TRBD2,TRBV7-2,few,TGTGCCAGCAGCTTAGGGCGCGGGGGTGGAGATACGCAGTATTTT,CASSLGRGGGDTQYF
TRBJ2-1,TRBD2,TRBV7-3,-,TGTGCCAGCAGTACCGGGACTAGCGGGGGGTACAATGAGCAGTTCTTC,CASSTGTSGGYNEQFF
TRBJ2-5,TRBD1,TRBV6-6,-,TGTGCCAGCGTACAGGGACAGGGGTACCAAGAGACCCAGTACTTC,CASVQGQGYQETQYF
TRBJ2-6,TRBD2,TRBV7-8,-,TGTGCCAGCAGCTACCGGAGGGGAGCGGGGGTTCCTTCTGGGGCCAACGTCCTGACTTTC,CASSYRRGAGVPSGANVLTF
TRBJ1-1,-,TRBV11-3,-,TGTGCCAGCAGCTTAGATGCGGGGAGGAACACTGAAGCTTTCTTT,CASSLDAGRNTEAFF
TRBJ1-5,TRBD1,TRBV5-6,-,TGTGCCAGCAGCGCCGGGACAGTTAATAGCAATCAGCCCCAGCATTTT,CASSAGTVNSNQPQHF
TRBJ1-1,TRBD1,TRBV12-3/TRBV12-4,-,TGTGCCAGCAGCGTTTTTTCGGACAGGGTGACTGAAGCTTTCTTT,CASSVFSDRVTEAFF
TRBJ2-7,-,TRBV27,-,TGTGCCAGCAGTTTTGGGTCGGAGCAGTGCTTC,CASSFGSEQCF
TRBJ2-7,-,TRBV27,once,TGTGCCAGCTCATGGACTACCGGGTACGAGCAGTACTTC,CASSWTTGYEQYF
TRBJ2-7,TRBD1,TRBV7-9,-,TGTGCCAGCAGGATCTCGACAGGGGGCGTCGGGGAGCAGTACTTC,CASRISTGGVGEQYF
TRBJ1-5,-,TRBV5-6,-,TGTGCCAGCAGCTTCGCAGGCTTCACGGATCAGCCCCAGCATTTT,CASSFAGFTDQPQHF
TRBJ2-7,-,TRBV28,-,TGTGCCAGCAGTTCACAGGACAGCCTAGTCCTCTACGAGCAGTACTTC,CASSSQDSLVLYEQYF
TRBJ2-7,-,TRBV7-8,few,TGTGCCAGCAGTATTAGGACCGACGAGCAGTACTTC,CASSIRTDEQYF
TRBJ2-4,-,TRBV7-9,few,TGTGCCAGCAGCTTCCCCCAGGGAGCCAAAAACATTCAGTACTTC,CASSFPQGAKNIQYF
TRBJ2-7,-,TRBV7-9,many,TGTGCCAGCAGCCTCAGTCCGACCTACGAGCAGTACTTC,CASSLSPTYEQYF
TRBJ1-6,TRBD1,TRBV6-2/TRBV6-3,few,TGTGCCAGCAGCCCAGGGACAGGGGGCCGATCACCCCTCCACTTT,CASSPGTGGRSPLHF
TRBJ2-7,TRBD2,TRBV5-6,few,TGTGCCAGCAGCTTCGGACTAGCGGATTACTACGAGCAGTACTTC,CASSFGLADYYEQYF
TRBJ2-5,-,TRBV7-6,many,TGTGCCAGCAGCCGGTTTAAGGGAGAGGAGACCCAGTACTTC,CASSRFKGEETQYF
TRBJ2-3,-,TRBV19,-,TGTGCCAGTAGTATAAAAGGGACCCCCATTTCAGATACGCAGTATTTT,CASSIKGTPISDTQYF
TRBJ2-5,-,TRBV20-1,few,TGCAGTGCTAGAGATAGGACCGTACCGTACCGTACGGGTGAGACCCAGTACTTC,CSARDRTVPYRTGETQYF
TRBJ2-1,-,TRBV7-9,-,TGTGCCAGCAGCGTACAGGGTTCCTACAATGAGCAGTTCTTC,CASSVQGSYNEQFF
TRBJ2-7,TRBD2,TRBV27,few,TGTGCCAGCAAGCACAGCGGGACGGAAACCTACGAGCAGTACTTC,CASKHSGTETYEQYF
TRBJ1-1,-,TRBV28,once,TGTGCCAGCAGTCCCTCGGGGTCCGCAGGGACTGAAGCTTTCTTT,CASSPSGSAGTEAFF
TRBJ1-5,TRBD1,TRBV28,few,TGTGCCAGCAGTCCCTACCGGACAGGGGACCAATATAGCAATCAGCCCCAGCATTTT,CASSPYRTGDQYSNQPQHF
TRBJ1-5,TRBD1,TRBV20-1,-,TGCAGTGCTAGAGAGGGGGGGGGACAGAGCAATCAGCCCCAGCATTTT,CSAREGGGQSNQPQHF
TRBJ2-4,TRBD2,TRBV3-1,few,TGTGCCAGCAGCTCCCCGGGGGGGGTTCCCAAAAACATTCAGTACTTC,CASSSPGGVPKNIQYF
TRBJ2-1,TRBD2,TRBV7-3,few,TGTGCCAGCAGCTTAACTCCTAGCGGGAAAGGCAATGAGCAGTTCTTC,CASSLTPSGKGNEQFF
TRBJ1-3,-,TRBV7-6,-,TGTGCCAGCAGCTTGGGCGGAGCTGGAAACACCATATATTTT,CASSLGGAGNTIYF
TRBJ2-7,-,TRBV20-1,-,TGCAGTGCTAGATGGGGGAACGAGCAGTACTTC,CSARWGNEQYF
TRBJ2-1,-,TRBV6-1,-,TGTGCCAGCAGTGAAGCGGCCTTCGAGGGTTACAATGAGCAGTTCTTC,CASSEAAFEGYNEQFF
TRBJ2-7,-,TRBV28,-,TGTGCCAGCAGTTCAACCAGCGTTTTGGGGTCCTACGAGCAGTACTTC,CASSSTSVLGSYEQYF